This T cell receptor beta chain originates from a study of T cells in Graves' hyperthyroidism and ophthalmopathy. Study-wide background: Blood from the periphery was taken at initial diagnosis, before any treatment.

Study-wide results and caveats: The model foresaw ophthalmopathy a median around seven months prior to onset.

CDR1 and CDR2 from the germline V gene are MNHNS and SASEGT. The trim removed 3 bases at V and 2 bases at J, leaving 15 bases unmatched. The CDR3 contains 21 residues. Ophthalmopathy patients showed a Clinical Activity Score of at least 3, NOSPECS grade of at least 4 and duration under 3 months. Source material for PBMCs was around 10 ml fresh peripheral blood. As for this clonotype: What it recognizes is unknown.

Using RNA transcripts as the source, TCR beta CDR3 regions were amplified. With the HTBI primer set, the TCR CDR3 went through a first round of RT-PCR. TCRdb called the multiplex PCR reads again in MiXCR, with one record for every CDR3 protein. The repertoire consists of around 340,000 distinct CDR3 sequences, with 18% occurring once and the leading ten covering less than 20%. This clonotype originated in a woman aged 40 to 50 with Graves' ophthalmopathy. Input material: blood. V and J are TRBV6-1 and TRBJ2-4; 14 positions agree with TRBD2. The CDR3 reads CASSDGPYTGTSGRSKNIQYF. The CDR3 DNA sequence: TGTGCCAGCAGTGATGGCCCTTACACAGGGACTAGCGGGAGATCCAAAAACATTCAGTACTTC.